Shown below are 22 T cell receptor beta chains from a single sample sequenced in a study of blood T cell repertoires in COVID-19 (dated by TCRdb to the early 2020s). The library relied on the immunoSEQ multiplex PCR assay. The source is immuneACCESS, and TCRdb retained only in-frame sequences with V and J called. Part of the clones is not carried over; for the studies checked, unresolved V genes explain less than half of this, and the remainder is unexplained. In this sample the table shows 150,000 to 180,000 clones, over 75% of which occur a single time. Approximately 15% of the sample is in the top ten clones. Sequencing input: peripheral blood. The receptors shown here come from a middle-aged woman with acute or convalescent COVID-19.

This chain uses TRBV10-3 with TRBJ1-1; D remains ambiguous. The germline V gene has CDR1 ENHRY and CDR2 SYGVKD. The CDR3 extends over 12 amino acids. Trimming shortened V by 5 bases and J by 1 base, and 5 bases separated the two germline ends. Written as DNA, the CDR3 is TGTGCCATCAGTAGAGAGAACACTGAAGCTTTCTTT. Protein product: CAISRENTEAFF.

J is TRBJ2-7 and V is TRBV6-6; 9 nucleotides align to TRBD2. This CDR3 comprises 14 residues. Trimming cost V 5 bases and J 7 bases; bases outside gene matches: 9. Germline V lookup: CDR1 MNHNY, CDR2 SVGAGI (reference sequence). CDR3 sequence: CASSPLAGTSEQYF. The DNA for the CDR3 is TGTGCCAGCAGTCCCCTAGCGGGAACGAGTGAGCAGTACTTC.

The chain joins TRBV11-2 to TRBJ2-1, with 11 bases that match TRBD2. This CDR3 region has 18 residues. CDR1 and CDR2 (germline): SGHAT, FQNNGV. The V and J ends lost 1 base and 6 bases, in that order; junction bases with no gene match: 11. The CDR3: CASSLVYPGTSGVNEQFF. Here the CDR3 DNA reads TGTGCCAGCAGCTTAGTCTATCCCGGGACTAGCGGAGTCAATGAGCAGTTCTTC.

The DNA of the CDR3 is TGTGCCAGCAGTTCCTACGACAGGGGGCCCTCTGGGAGCTCCTACAATGAGCAGTTCTTC. This codes for CASSSYDRGPSGSSYNEQFF. This chain links TRBV27 with TRBJ2-1, with TRBD1 identical over 10 bases. The CDR3 covers 20 residues. V gave up 4 bases and J gave up 0 bases; unmatched junction bases: 15. From germline, CDR1 is MNHEY and CDR2 SMNVEV (reference sequence).

The gene calls are TRBV24-1 and TRBJ2-4, with 7 bases identical to TRBD1. Germline CDR1 and CDR2: KGHDR and SFDVKD. With 7 bases clipped from V and 11 bases from J, the junction kept 16 bases outside the gene matches. This CDR3 comprises 15 residues. The CDR3 DNA is TGTGCCACCAGGGTCCGTTGGACAGGCACGCCTGTTCAGTACTTC. Amino acids: CATRVRWTGTPVQYF.

This chain joins TRBV27 and TRBJ2-1, with D tentatively TRBD2 (5 bases). This CDR3 is 15 amino acids long. V was cut by 4 bases and J by 3 bases, with 13 bases left in between. Germline CDR1 reads MNHEY; CDR2 reads SMNVEV (reference sequence). CDR3 in DNA: TGTGCCAGCAGTTATCACAGCGGATTCTACAATGAGCAGTTCTTC. Translated: CASSYHSGFYNEQFF.

This chain uses TRBV7-9 with TRBJ1-4; D may be TRBD1 (5 bases). CDR1 and CDR2 (germline): SEHNR, FQNEAQ (reference sequence). The CDR3 extends over 17 amino acids. V lost 0 bases, J lost 5 bases, and 16 bases lay in between. In DNA form, the CDR3 reads TGTGCCAGCAGCTTAGCAGGGGATTCCAGAAGAAATGAAAAACTGTTTTTT. The encoded protein is CASSLAGDSRRNEKLFF.

This clone was detected only a few times. The gene calls are TRBV6-5 and TRBJ2-7, with 9 bases aligning to TRBD1. The CDR3 runs 14 residues. Germline V gene data show CDR1 as MNHEY and CDR2 as SVGAGI. After removal of 6 bases from V and 7 bases from J, the junction contained 10 bases not matched to a gene. DNA of the CDR3: TGTGCCAGCAGGGAGGGACAGGGTTACGGAGAGCAGTACTTC. Its protein is CASREGQGYGEQYF.

The chain employs TRBV28 and TRBJ2-1, with 11 bases aligning to TRBD2. Trimming cost V 3 bases and J 7 bases; bases outside gene matches: 5. CDR1 is MDHEN and CDR2 is SYDVKM in the germline V gene. The CDR3 length is 15 residues. CDR3: CASSFLAGGQNEQFF. CDR3 DNA: TGTGCCAGCAGTTTTTTAGCGGGGGGGCAAAATGAGCAGTTCTTC.

The chain employs TRBV19 and TRBJ1-1, with a tentative D call TRBD1 (6 bases). CDR3 length: 12 residues. Germline CDR1 and CDR2: LNHDA and SQIVND (reference sequence). The V end was cut by 10 bases, the J end by 1 base, with 10 bases between. CDR3 DNA: TGTGCCACCCGACAGGCGAACACTGAAGCTTTCTTT. It codes for CATRQANTEAFF.

The chain is built from TRBV19 and TRBJ1-3; 9 nucleotides agree with TRBD1. The CDR3 sequence is 15 residues long. V was clipped by 8 bases and J by 0 bases; unmatched bases: 5. CDR1 and CDR2 from the germline V gene are LNHDA and SQIVND (reference sequence). Written as DNA, the CDR3 is TGTGCCAGTTCCGGGACAGGGTTCTCTGGAAACACCATATATTTT. This codes for CASSGTGFSGNTIYF.

In this sample, this clone turned up a few times. This chain uses TRBV7-9 with TRBJ2-1, with TRBD2 as a possible D gene (6 bases). Germline lookup yields CDR1 SEHNR and CDR2 FQNEAQ (reference sequence). V was trimmed by 5 bases and J by 0 bases, leaving 17 bases between them. The CDR3 runs 17 residues. The CDR3: CASSPTEGTSSYNEQFF. Written as DNA, the CDR3 is TGTGCCAGCAGCCCGACGGAGGGAACGAGCTCCTACAATGAGCAGTTCTTC.

Comments on this clone: The sample has other DNA sequences that encode this CDR3 too. The chain combines TRBV5-1 with TRBJ2-3; D remains ambiguous. Germline V CDR1 and CDR2: SGHRS, YFSETQ. V lost 0 bases, J lost 0 bases, and 5 bases lay in between. The CDR3 is 14 amino acids. This CDR3 reads CASSLAISTDTQYF. For the CDR3, the DNA is TGCGCCAGCAGCTTGGCAATCAGCACAGATACGCAGTATTTT.

The chain employs TRBV21-1 and TRBJ1-6; TRBD1, the table's D call, was not compared with the DNA. TRBV21-1 is designated a pseudogene. The CDR3 spans 17 residues. In DNA, the CDR3 is TGTGCCAGCAGCAAAGTAATTTACAGGGTCTATAATTCACCCCTCCACTTT. Amino acids: CASSKVIYRVYNSPLHF.

This clone was seen a single time. CDR3 bases: TGTGCCAGCAGCTTGACGAGGCATGGAGGCGGGGAGCTGTTTTTT. Translation: CASSLTRHGGGELFF. The rearrangement joins TRBV7-3 to TRBJ2-2; D is perhaps TRBD2 (5 bases). Trimming took off 3 bases at V and 7 bases at J, with 15 bases between the two ends. Germline loops: CDR1 SGHTA, CDR2 FQGTGA. The CDR3 extends over 15 amino acids.

The chain joins TRBV9 to TRBJ2-1, with a tentative D call TRBD2 (7 bases). CDR1 and CDR2 from the germline V gene are SGDLS and YYNGEE. The CDR3 runs 15 residues. The V and J ends lost 0 bases and 7 bases respectively, with 14 bases between them. The CDR3 region is CASSVDGGLPNEQFF. The CDR3 DNA sequence: TGTGCCAGCAGCGTAGACGGGGGGCTACCGAATGAGCAGTTCTTC.

The rearrangement links TRBV19 to TRBJ2-2, with TRBD2 matching over 8 bases. The germline CDR1 and CDR2 sequences are LNHDA and SQIVND (reference sequence). This CDR3 contains 15 residues. V was clipped by 5 bases and J by 4 bases; unmatched bases: 6. For the CDR3, the DNA is TGTGCCAGTAGTCAGCAGCGGGAGTCCACCGGGGAGCTGTTTTTT. It encodes CASSQQRESTGELFF.

J is TRBJ2-5 and V is TRBV15; weak D call: TRBD2 (6 bases). V lost 8 bases to trimming and J lost 5 bases, with 9 bases between them. The length of the CDR3 is 11 residues. Per the germline V gene, CDR1 is LNHNV and CDR2 is YYDKDF (reference sequence). The CDR3 region has the DNA TGTGCCACCGCTCGGGGGGAGACCCAGTACTTC. Translating it yields CATARGETQYF.

The genes are TRBV6-6 and TRBJ2-1; 12 bases line up with TRBD1. The germline CDR1 and CDR2 sequences are MNHNY and SVGAGI (reference sequence). CDR3 size: 15 residues. Trimming removed 4 bases from V and 7 bases from J; junction bases left unmatched: 5. The CDR3 bases are TGTGCCAGCAGTTCGGGACAGGGGGCAGTTAATGAGCAGTTCTTC. This codes for CASSSGQGAVNEQFF.

The V and J genes are TRBV4-1 and TRBJ2-1; tentatively, D is TRBD2 (6 bases). V lost 4 bases and J lost 4, with 17 bases in between. Germline CDR1 MGHRA, CDR2 YSYEKL. The CDR3 loop spans 16 amino acids. CDR3 nucleotides: TGCGCCAGCAGCCCCTTAGCGGAAACCCTTTACAATGAGCAGTTCTTC. This gives the protein CASSPLAETLYNEQFF.

The chain uses TRBV28 and TRBJ2-2; perhaps TRBD1 as D (6 bases). The CDR3 runs 13 residues. V gave up 6 bases and J gave up 3 bases, with 8 bases separating them. Germline loops: CDR1 MDHEN, CDR2 SYDVKM. CDR3 in DNA: TGTGCCAGCAGGGACAGAGACACCGGGGAGCTGTTTTTT. This gives the protein CASRDRDTGELFF.

This clone was seen once. A read error may produce the germline difference seen at one junction end. The chain joins TRBV6-5 to TRBJ1-1; possibly TRBD1 for D (6 bases). The CDR3 is made up of 16 amino acids. Looked up from germline, CDR1 is MNHEY and CDR2 is SVGAGI. This chain's CDR3 is CAISLGLGGGNTEAFF. CDR3 DNA sequence: TGTGCCATCAGTTTGGGCCTCGGGGGGGGCAACACTGAAGCTTTCTTT.